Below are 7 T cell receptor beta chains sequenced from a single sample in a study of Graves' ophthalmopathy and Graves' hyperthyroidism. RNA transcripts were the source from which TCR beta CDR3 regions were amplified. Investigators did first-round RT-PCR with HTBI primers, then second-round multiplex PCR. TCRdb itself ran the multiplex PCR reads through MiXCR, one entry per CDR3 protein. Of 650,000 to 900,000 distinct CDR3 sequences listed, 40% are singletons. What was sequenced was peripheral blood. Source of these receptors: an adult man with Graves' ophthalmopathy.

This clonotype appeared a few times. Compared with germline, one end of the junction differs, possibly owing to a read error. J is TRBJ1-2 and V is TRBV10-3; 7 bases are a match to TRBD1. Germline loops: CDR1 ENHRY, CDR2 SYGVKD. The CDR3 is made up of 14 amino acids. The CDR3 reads CASSSPTGMSGYTF. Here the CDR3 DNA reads TGTGCCAGCAGTTCCCCGACAGGGATGAGCGGCTACACCTTC.

CDR3 in DNA: TGTGCCACCAGTGACCCCGGGACTAGCGGGGTATACAATGAGCAGTTCTTC. Encoded protein: CATSDPGTSGVYNEQFF. The chain links TRBV24-1 to TRBJ2-1, with 13 positions matching TRBD2. Losses at the gene ends were 4 bases for V and 4 bases for J; bases not matched to a gene: 6. Per the germline V gene, CDR1 is KGHDR and CDR2 is SFDVKD. The CDR3 spans 17 residues.

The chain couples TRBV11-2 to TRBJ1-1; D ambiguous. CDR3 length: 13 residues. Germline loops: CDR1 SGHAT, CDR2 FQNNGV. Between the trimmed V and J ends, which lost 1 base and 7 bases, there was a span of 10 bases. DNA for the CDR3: TGTGCCAGCAGCTTAGGTGGACGGCATGAAGCTTTCTTT. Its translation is CASSLGGRHEAFF. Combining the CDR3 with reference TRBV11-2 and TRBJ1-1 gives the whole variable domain EAGVAQSPRYKIIEKRQSVAFWCNPISGHATLYWYQQILGQGPKLLIQFQNNGVVDDSQLPKDRFSAERLKGVDSTLKIQPAKLEDSAVYLCASSLGGRHEAFFGQGTRLTVV.

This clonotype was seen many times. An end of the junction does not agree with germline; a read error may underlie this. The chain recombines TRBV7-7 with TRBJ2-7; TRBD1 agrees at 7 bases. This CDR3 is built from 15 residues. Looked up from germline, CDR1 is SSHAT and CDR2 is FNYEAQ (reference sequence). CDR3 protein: CASSLGKTGKYEQYF. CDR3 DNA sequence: TGTGCTAGCAGCTTAGGGAAGACAGGGAAATACGAGCAGTACTTC.

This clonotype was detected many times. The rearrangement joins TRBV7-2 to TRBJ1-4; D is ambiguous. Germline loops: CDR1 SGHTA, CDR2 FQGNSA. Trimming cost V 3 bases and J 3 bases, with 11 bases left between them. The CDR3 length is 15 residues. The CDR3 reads CASSFRGQPNEKLFF. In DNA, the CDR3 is TGTGCCAGCAGCTTCAGAGGGCAGCCTAATGAAAAACTGTTTTTT.

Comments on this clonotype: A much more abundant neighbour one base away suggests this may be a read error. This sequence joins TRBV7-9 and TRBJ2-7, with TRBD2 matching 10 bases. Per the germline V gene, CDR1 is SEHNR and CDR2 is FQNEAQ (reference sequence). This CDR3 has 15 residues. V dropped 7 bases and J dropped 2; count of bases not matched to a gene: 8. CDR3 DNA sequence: TGTGCCAGCAACTTCGACACTAGCGGGACCTACGAGCAGTACTTC. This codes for CASNFDTSGTYEQYF.

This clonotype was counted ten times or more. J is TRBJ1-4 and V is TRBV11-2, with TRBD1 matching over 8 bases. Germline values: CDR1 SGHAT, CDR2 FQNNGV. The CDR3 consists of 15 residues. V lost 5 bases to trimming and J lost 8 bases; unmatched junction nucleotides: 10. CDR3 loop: CASSPGQGLSEKLFF. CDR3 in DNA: TGTGCCAGCAGCCCAGGACAGGGCTTATCGGAAAAACTGTTTTTT.